The 20 T cell receptor beta chains in this list originate from one sample, sequenced in a study of CD8+ T cells in alopecia areata. Specified treatment: oral pan-JAK inhibitor, 5-10 mg twice daily. RNA extraction was followed by reverse transcription into cDNA, which acted as the sequencing template. The protocol was immunoSEQ multiplex PCR, while the TCRdb copy is restricted to in-frame clones and leaves out a portion. The sample lists about 140,000 clones, 86% seen once, with 13% in the top ten. This specimen consisted of CD8+ T cells sorted from blood, obtained at week 4, from a patient treated with tofacitinib. Every receptor here comes from a human donor with alopecia areata.

This chain links TRBV27 with TRBJ2-7; D not resolved. This CDR3 has 13 amino acids. V gave up 0 bases and J gave up 5 bases, with 8 bases separating them. Germline CDR1 is MNHEY and CDR2 is SMNVEV (reference sequence). CDR3 DNA: TGTGCCAGCAGTTTATCGGGCCCGGACGAGCAGTACTTC. Its translation is CASSLSGPDEQYF.

In the case of this clone: A much larger clone lies one base from this, so it may be a read error. The same CDR3 is also encoded by other DNA sequences in this sample. The V and J genes are TRBV7-8 and TRBJ2-7; D gene unclear. Germline V lookup: CDR1 SGHVS, CDR2 FQNEAQ. V shed 1 base and J shed 3 bases, with 4 bases lying between them. This CDR3 has 12 amino acids. The DNA of the CDR3 is TGTGCCAGCAGCTTAGGCAGCTACGAGCAGTACTTC. Translated: CASSLGSYEQYF.

The V call is TRBV30, the J call TRBJ2-7; no firm D call. From germline, CDR1 is GTSNPN and CDR2 SVGIG (reference sequence). This CDR3 is built from 12 residues. V lost 7 bases to trimming and J lost 3 bases, with 13 bases between them. As DNA, the CDR3 is TGTGCCTCCACCGTTTTGGGCTACGAGCAGTACTTC. Translated, it gives CASTVLGYEQYF.

The chain uses TRBV27 and TRBJ2-7; TRBD1 matches 7 bases. The germline CDR1 and CDR2 sequences are MNHEY and SMNVEV (reference sequence). J lost 5 bases, V lost 7 bases, and 11 bases had no gene match. CDR3 length: 14 amino acids. The CDR3 nucleotides are TGTGCCAGCAAATTGGCACAGGGGAACAACGAGCAGTACTTC. Residues: CASKLAQGNNEQYF.

The CDR3 protein is CASSFVNMNTGELFF. CDR3 coding DNA: TGTGCCAGCAGTTTCGTAAACATGAACACCGGGGAGCTGTTTTTT. V usage is TRBV27 and J usage is TRBJ2-2; D is unresolved. The ends were cut back, 3 bases at V and 1 base at J, with 9 bases in the middle. The CDR3 spans 15 residues. Germline CDR1 reads MNHEY; CDR2 reads SMNVEV (reference sequence).

CDR3: CASSLAPDSLGNIQYF. The CDR3, as DNA: TGTGCCAGCAGCTTGGCCCCGGACAGTCTGGGAAACATTCAGTACTTC. V is TRBV5-4 and J is TRBJ2-4, with D possibly being TRBD1 (6 bases). V was clipped by 0 bases and J by 6 bases, with 16 bases between them. Germline V gives CDR1 SGHNT, CDR2 YYREEE (reference sequence). The CDR3 loop spans 16 amino acids.

This clone showed up just once. The V gene is TRBV6-4, the J gene TRBJ1-1; TRBD1 is a possible D gene (5 bases). The CDR3 is made up of 14 amino acids. V was clipped by 4 bases and J by 7 bases, with 16 bases between them. Germline V gives CDR1 MRHNA, CDR2 SNTAGT. CDR3 loop: CASSVEGFGFEAFF. As DNA, the CDR3 is TGTGCCAGCAGTGTGGAGGGGTTCGGATTTGAAGCTTTCTTT.

Details on this clone: Other DNA variants within this sample encode the same CDR3. The gene calls are TRBV29-1 and TRBJ2-7, with 7 nucleotides matching TRBD1. The length of the CDR3 is 11 residues. The germline V gene encodes CDR1 SQVTM and CDR2 ANQGSEA. With 5 bases clipped from V and 5 bases from J, the junction kept 3 bases outside the gene matches. The CDR3 DNA reads TGCAGCGTTAGACAGGGTAACGAGCAGTACTTC. It yields the protein CSVRQGNEQYF.

The V and J genes are TRBV10-3 and TRBJ2-7; a weak D match, TRBD2 (6 bases). Trimming shortened V by 6 bases and J by 5 bases, and 14 bases separated the two germline ends. Germline CDR1 is ENHRY and CDR2 is SYGVKD. This CDR3 spans 13 amino acids. CDR3 nucleotides: TGTGCCATCAGGACCGACGGGAGTAACGAGCAGTACTTC. It yields the protein CAIRTDGSNEQYF.

V usage is TRBV6-1 and J usage is TRBJ2-5; the D gene could be TRBD1 or TRBD2 (5 bases each). Trimming took off 8 bases at V and 1 base at J, with 17 bases between the two ends. Germline V gives CDR1 MNHNS, CDR2 SASEGT. The CDR3 is 15 residues long. The CDR3 nucleotides read TGTGCCAGCGCTCTTAGAGGGGCCTTCCAAGAGACCCAGTACTTC. Translating gives CASALRGAFQETQYF.

The chain recombines TRBV5-1 with TRBJ2-7; 8 bases map to TRBD2. The CDR3 contains 14 residues. Per the germline V gene, CDR1 is SGHRS and CDR2 is YFSETQ. V was clipped by 4 bases and J by 6 bases; unmatched bases: 9. Here the CDR3 reads CASSPGTSSGEQYF. The DNA of the CDR3 is TGCGCCAGCAGCCCCGGGACTAGTTCCGGCGAGCAGTACTTC.

The gene calls are TRBV29-1 and TRBJ1-2, with 8 positions matching TRBD1. Germline V gene sequence: CDR1 SQVTM, CDR2 ANQGSEA. The CDR3 consists of 14 residues. V lost 5 bases to trimming and J lost 3 bases; unmatched junction nucleotides: 8. As DNA, the CDR3 is TGCAGCGTTATTTCACAGACAGGGGACTATGGCTACACCTTC. It translates to CSVISQTGDYGYTF.

In nucleotides, the CDR3 is TGTGCCAGTAGTATGCTAGCGACCCCCACAGATACGCAGTATTTT. Encoded protein: CASSMLATPTDTQYF. The chain employs TRBV19 and TRBJ2-3, with a weak D call TRBD2 (6 bases). The length of the CDR3 is 15 residues. Trimming removed 3 bases from V and 2 bases from J, with 12 bases in between. The germline gives CDR1 LNHDA, CDR2 SQIVND (reference sequence).

The chain joins TRBV7-6 to TRBJ2-2; D uncertain. V lost 1 base and J lost 3, with 6 bases in between. Germline CDR1 SGHVS, CDR2 FNYEAQ. The CDR3 totals 14 residues. Here the CDR3 DNA reads TGTGCCAGCAGCTTAGTGGCGGACACCGGGGAGCTGTTTTTT. It yields the protein CASSLVADTGELFF.

The V gene is TRBV5-6, the J gene TRBJ2-1, with TRBD2 identical over 7 bases. The CDR3 consists of 19 residues. Losses at the gene ends were 0 bases for V and 4 bases for J; bases not matched to a gene: 16. From germline, CDR1 is SGHDT and CDR2 YYEEEE. Here the CDR3 DNA reads TGTGCCAGCAGCTTGGGATCCCTTAGCGGCGGGAGTCAATACAATGAGCAGTTCTTC. Amino acids: CASSLGSLSGGSQYNEQFF. Full variable domain (rest looked up from reference TRBV5-6 and TRBJ2-1): DAGVTQSPTHLIKTRGQQVTLRCSPKSGHDTVSWYQQALGQGPQFIFQYYEEEERQRGNFPDRFSGHQFPNYSSELNVNALLLGDSALYLCASSLGSLSGGSQYNEQFFGPGTRLTVL.

The V gene is TRBV5-1, the J gene TRBJ2-7; no definite D call. The ends were cut back, 0 bases at V and 1 base at J, with 2 bases in the middle. In germline, CDR1 is SGHRS, CDR2 YFSETQ. The CDR3 sequence is 12 residues long. The CDR3 here is CASSLESYEQYF. The CDR3 DNA sequence: TGCGCCAGCAGCTTGGAGTCCTACGAGCAGTACTTC.

The chain carries TRBV7-9 and TRBJ2-4; a possible D gene is TRBD1 (7 bases). The CDR3 contains 13 residues. V was shortened by 5 bases and J by 8 bases, with 13 bases between the two germline ends. The germline gives CDR1 SEHNR, CDR2 FQNEAQ (reference sequence). DNA for the CDR3: TGTGCCAGCAGCCTGGGACAGCGGGACATTCAGTACTTC. It is translated as CASSLGQRDIQYF.

This clone appeared a single time. The chain has TRBV19 and TRBJ1-5, with D perhaps matching TRBD1 (5 bases). V was clipped by 3 bases and J by 7 bases, with 13 bases between them. Germline CDR1 LNHDA, CDR2 SQIVND (reference sequence). The CDR3 is made up of 14 amino acids. CDR3 sequence reads: CASSIGGVGQPQHF. CDR3 DNA sequence: TGTGCCAGTAGTATTGGAGGGGTGGGACAGCCCCAGCATTTT.

J is TRBJ2-3 and V is TRBV29-1; 8 positions match TRBD1. V lost 3 bases and J lost 6; bases outside the gene matches: 14. The CDR3 runs 16 residues. Germline-derived CDR1 and CDR2 are SQVTM and ANQGSEA. The DNA for the CDR3 is TGCAGCGTTGACCCGACAGGGGTCGGTAGAGTTGATACGCAGTATTTT. Amino acid sequence: CSVDPTGVGRVDTQYF.

This chain links TRBV27 with TRBJ2-7; D is uncertain. The V and J ends lost 6 bases and 3 bases respectively, with 12 bases between them. Per the germline V gene, CDR1 is MNHEY and CDR2 is SMNVEV (reference sequence). CDR3 length equals 13 residues. DNA for the CDR3: TGTGCCAGCAGCCCTACATCTTACTACGAGCAGTACTTC. Protein product: CASSPTSYYEQYF.